The 11 T cell receptor beta chains reported below all come from one sample, sequenced in a study of CD8+ T cells in alopecia areata. A sort of pooled cutaneous lymph node cells used CD4, CD8alpha, NKG2D, NKG2ACE and other stains. The sequencing template was cDNA reverse transcribed from extracted RNA. Sequencing was performed with immunoSEQ multiplex PCR; in TCRdb, only in-frame clones are kept and a portion is missing. In total the sample includes 270,000 or so clones, none of them seen once. The material sequenced was CD4+ T cells sorted from a lymph node. The receptor set was obtained from a C3H/HeJ mouse with alopecia areata. MHC haplotype of the strain: H2-k.

This clone has only a few counts. Gene labels here are mouse ones. The observed sequence ends 4 residues before the CDR3 terminus, with the missing tail filled in from the germline J gene. The chain employs TRBV13-3 and TRBJ2-3; TRBD2 matches at 8 bases. The V gene end was trimmed by 1 base and the J gene end by 3 bases; junction bases not matched to a gene: 4. In germline, CDR1 is NNHDY, CDR2 SYVADS. The length of the CDR3 is 15 residues. The DNA read from the CDR3 is TGTGCCAGCAGTGATTCCGGGGGGGCGGCAGAA. As protein: CASSDSGGAAE. The full CDR3 is CASSDSGGAAETLYF.

This clone was counted many times. Mouse germline and gene names are used. The read ends 4 residues early relative to the CDR3; the germline J gene fills the gap. Different DNA sequences within this sample yield the same CDR3. The genes are TRBV14 and TRBJ1-2; TRBD1 matches 10 bases. There are 14 residues in the CDR3. The trim removed 4 bases at V and 1 base at J, leaving 1 base unmatched. Germline V CDR1 and CDR2: SGHDT, FRDEAV. The CDR3 reads CASSRTGGNSDYTF. Partial CDR3 DNA: TGTGCCAGCAGTCGGACAGGGGGAAACTCC.

To note about this clone: Gene names and germline match the mouse. The CDR3 end lies 4 residues beyond the end of the read and is filled in from the germline J gene. Other DNA sequences from this sample encode an identical CDR3 as well. The chain uses TRBV19 and TRBJ1-2; 7 nucleotides agree with TRBD1. Germline assignment: CDR1 FNHDT and CDR2 SITEND (reference sequence). V shed 5 bases, J shed 0 bases, and the junction held 4 bases outside the gene matches. The CDR3 has 14 amino acids. This chain's CDR3 is CASRRDSPNSDYTF. CDR3 DNA (partial): TGTGCCAGCAGGAGGGACAGTCCAAACTCC. Full variable domain (outside the CDR3, taken from reference TRBV19 and TRBJ1-2): GGIITQTPKFLIGQEGQKLTLKCQQNFNHDTMYWYRQDSGKGLRLIYYSITENDLQKGDLSEGYDASREKKSSFSLTVTSAQKNEMAVFLCASRRDSPNSDYTFGSGTRLLVI.

This clone has a count of ten or more. Gene and germline names: mouse. Other DNA sequences in this specimen translate into the identical CDR3. CDR3 DNA (partial): TGCACCTGCAGTGCAGGGGAGGGCACA. Translating it yields CTCSAGEGT. Given in full, the CDR3 is CTCSAGEGTEVFF. The chain joins TRBV1 to TRBJ1-1, with D uncertain. The DNA ends 4 residues before the CDR3 does, and the rest of the CDR3 is filled in from the germline J gene. CDR1 and CDR2 from the germline V gene are NSQYPW and LRSPGD (reference sequence). CDR3 length equals 13 residues. Trimming took 1 base from V and 4 from J, leaving 7 bases between them. Variable domain in full (rest from reference TRBV1 and TRBJ1-1): VTLLEQNPRWRLVPRGQAVNLRCILKNSQYPWMSWYQQDLQKQLQWLFTLRSPGDKEVKSLPGADYLATRVTDTELRLQVANMSQGRTLYCTCSAGEGTEVFFGKGTRLTVV.

Details on this clone: Genes and germline are mouse. The CDR3 end is not reached by the read, which stops 4 residues before it; the germline J gene fills it in. The chain couples TRBV5 to TRBJ2-2, with D tentatively TRBD1 (5 bases). The CDR3 runs to 14 residues. Germline V lookup: CDR1 LGHNA, CDR2 YNLKQL (reference sequence). Trimming shortened V by 4 bases and J by 4 bases, and 10 bases separated the two germline ends. The CDR3 spells CASSLQGVTGQLYF. Partial CDR3 DNA: TGTGCCAGCAGCCTCCAGGGAGTCACCGGG.

In regard to this clone: The genes are named according to mouse. The read is 4 residues too short to cover the CDR3 end, so that end is filled in from the germline J gene. The chain employs TRBV19 and TRBJ2-2; 10 positions match TRBD1. Trimming at V came to 5 bases and at J to 3 bases, leaving 4 bases not matched to a gene. CDR1 is FNHDT, CDR2 SITEND, per germline (reference sequence). The CDR3 contains 15 residues. CDR3 loop: CASRTGTGDTGQLYF. The covered CDR3 bases are TGTGCCAGCAGAACCGGGACAGGGGACACCGGG.

In the case of this clone: Gene names are the mouse ones. The read is 4 residues too short to cover the CDR3 end, so that end is filled in from the germline J gene. The chain uses TRBV17 and TRBJ2-7; 8 nucleotides align to TRBD2. The CDR3 is made up of 14 amino acids. The V gene's germline CDR1 is MNHDT and CDR2 YYDKIL. Trimming removed 4 bases from V and 0 bases from J; junction bases left unmatched: 2. Partial CDR3 DNA: TGTGCTAGCAGTACTGGGGGGAGCTCCTAT. This translates into CASSTGGSSY. The CDR3, in full, reads CASSTGGSSYEQYF.

This clone was observed a few times. Germline and genes: mouse. The covered CDR3 bases are TGTGCTGGACAGGCAAACACA. Translated: CAGQANT. The CDR3 in its entirety is CAGQANTEVFF. The chain combines TRBV29 with TRBJ1-1; 7 positions agree with TRBD1. The read ends 4 residues early relative to the CDR3; the germline J gene fills the gap. The CDR3 extends over 11 amino acids. J gave up 0 bases and V 11 bases, and 0 bases lay outside the gene matches. Per germline, CDR1 MSHET and CDR2 SYDVDS. The variable domain in full, completed from reference TRBV29 and TRBJ1-1, reads DMKVTQMPRYLIKRMGENVLLECGQDMSHETMYWYRQDPGLGLQLIYISYDVDSNSEGDIPKGYRVSRKKREHFSLILDSAKTNQTSVYFCAGQANTEVFFGKGTRLTVV.

This clone has more than one count but fewer than ten. Gene names denote mouse genes. The CDR3 is cut off 3 residues early in the read; its end comes from the germline J gene. Additional DNA sequences in this sample encode the identical CDR3. V and J are TRBV5 and TRBJ1-6; the match to TRBD1 covers 7 bases. TRBJ1-6 is filed as an ORF, its function uncertain. Germline V CDR1 and CDR2: LGHNA, YNLKQL (reference sequence). The CDR3 length is 15 residues. V was clipped by 1 base and J by 4 bases; unmatched bases: 1. The CDR3 protein is CASSQVQGYNSPLYF. Incomplete CDR3 DNA: TGTGCCAGCAGCCAAGTACAGGGGTATAATTCGCCC.

A few counts support this clone. The germline and genes are mouse ones. The CDR3 is cut off 4 residues early in the read; its end comes from the germline J gene. The J gene is TRBJ2-7, the V gene TRBV1; TRBD2 aligns across 9 bases. The CDR3 consists of 16 residues. Germline loops: CDR1 NSQYPW, CDR2 LRSPGD (reference sequence). V was pared by 0 bases and J by 3 bases, with 6 bases of the junction left unmatched. The CDR3 reads CTCSADLPGGDYEQYF. The part of the CDR3 DNA that was read is TGCACCTGCAGTGCAGATCTTCCTGGGGGGGACTAT.

Note on this clone: Gene labels here are mouse ones. The CDR3 goes on 4 residues after the read ends, and that part is filled in from the germline J gene. The rearrangement uses TRBV13-1 and TRBJ2-2; 9 positions match TRBD2. Per the germline V gene, CDR1 is NSHNY and CDR2 is SYGAGN. CDR3 length: 18 amino acids. V shed 1 base, J shed 1 base, and the junction held 8 bases outside the gene matches. CDR3 DNA, as far as it was read: TGTGCCAGCAGTGATTTGCCCCGGACTGGGGAAAACACCGGG. Translating it yields CASSDLPRTGENTG. The entire CDR3 protein is CASSDLPRTGENTGQLYF.